The clone carrying this T cell receptor (beta chain) appeared a single time. This entry belongs to a study of blood T cell repertoires in COVID-19. Study context: Acute-phase and convalescent COVID-19 samples originated in the United States, Italy and Spain.

Methods used by the authors: Cell counts per sample came from amplifying reference gene primers. Generated by immunoSEQ multiplex PCR, the TCRdb table keeps only in-frame clones and is missing some. That table supplies the V and J calls and clone size; D and trimming were determined from the DNA. The table has around 68,000 clones, roughly 86% seen once. Patients from Seattle were sampled longitudinally, starting during active infection. The CDR3 extends over 13 amino acids. The germline CDR1 and CDR2 sequences are SGDLS and YYNGEE. V was pared by 0 bases and J by 7 bases, with 9 bases between. The TCR sequence derives from a man in his forties with COVID-19, enrolled during active disease. Sequenced material: peripheral blood. V is TRBV9 and J is TRBJ2-3, with D tentatively TRBD1 (6 bases). The CDR3 DNA reads TGTGCCAGCAGCGTAGATACAGGGTATACGCAGTATTTT. Translated, it gives CASSVDTGYTQYF.